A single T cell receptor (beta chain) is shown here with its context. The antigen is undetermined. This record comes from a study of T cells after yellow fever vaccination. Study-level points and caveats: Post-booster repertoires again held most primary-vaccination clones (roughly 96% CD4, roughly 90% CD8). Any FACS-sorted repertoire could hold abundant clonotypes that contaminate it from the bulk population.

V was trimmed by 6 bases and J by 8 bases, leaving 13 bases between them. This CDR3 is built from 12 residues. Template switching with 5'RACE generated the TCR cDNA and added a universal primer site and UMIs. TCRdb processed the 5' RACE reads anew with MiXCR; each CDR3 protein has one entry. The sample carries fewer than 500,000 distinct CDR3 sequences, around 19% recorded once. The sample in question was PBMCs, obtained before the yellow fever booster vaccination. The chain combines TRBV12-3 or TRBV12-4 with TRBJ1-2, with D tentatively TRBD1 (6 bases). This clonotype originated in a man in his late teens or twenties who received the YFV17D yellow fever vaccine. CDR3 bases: TGTGCCAGCAGCCCCAACAGGGAAGGCTACACCTTC. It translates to CASSPNREGYTF.